Shown below are 15 T cell receptor beta chains from a single sample sequenced in a study of shared T cell receptors in the human thymus. The protocol was immunoSEQ multiplex PCR, while the TCRdb copy is restricted to in-frame clones and leaves out a portion. The table shows roughly 700,000 clones, with around 89% occurring only once. These data were also reused for a study on human thymus T cells.

The sequenced sample consisted of thymocytes. Every receptor here comes from a boy in the first two years of life with a congenital heart defect.

This clone was picked up a small number of times. The chain links TRBV28 to TRBJ2-7; the match to TRBD2 covers 9 bases. V was pared by 3 bases and J by 4 bases, with 7 bases of the junction left unmatched. Germline loops: CDR1 MDHEN, CDR2 SYDVKM. The CDR3 extends over 15 amino acids. The CDR3 region is CASSFKASGVYEQYF. Here the CDR3 DNA reads TGTGCCAGCAGTTTCAAGGCTAGCGGGGTATACGAGCAGTACTTC.

DNA of the CDR3: TGTGCCAGCAGCAGAGGAGACCGGGGACAGGGCCAAGAGACCCAGTACTTC. This sequence encodes CASSRGDRGQGQETQYF. The gene calls are TRBV21-1 and TRBJ2-5; TRBD1 is taken as the D call from the table, unchecked against the DNA. TRBV21-1 is assigned pseudogene status. The CDR3 is made up of 17 amino acids.

A remark on this clone: Because the CDR3's place on the DNA is in doubt, the DNA is left out and the CDR3 is given as listed by TCRdb. The V call is TRBV12-5, the J call TRBJ1-2. From its first to its last residue, the CDR3 has 12 amino acids. Germline V lookup: CDR1 LGHNT, CDR2 FRNRAP. CDR3 sequence reads: CASGLGTGSYTF.

The gene calls are TRBV10-1 and TRBJ2-5; 11 bases line up with TRBD2. The J call may be in error: the DNA end matches TRBJ2-7 better. Germline V lookup: CDR1 WNHNN, CDR2 SYGVQD (reference sequence). The CDR3 is made up of 14 amino acids. The CDR3, as DNA: TGCGCCAGCGGGCAACTAGCGGGAGTGGACGAGCAGTACTTC. Protein product: CASGQLAGVDEQYF.

The CDR3 DNA reads as TGCGCCAGCAGCTATGAGGGCGGGGGCCTGAACACTGAAGCTTTCTTT. It encodes CASSYEGGGLNTEAFF. V and J are TRBV5-1 and TRBJ1-1; perhaps TRBD1 as D (6 bases). Germline CDR1 and CDR2: SGHRS and YFSETQ. Between the trimmed V and J ends, which lost 3 bases and 0 bases, there was a span of 15 bases. This CDR3 is built from 16 residues.

The gene calls are TRBV11-2 and TRBJ2-7; D possibly corresponds to TRBD2 (5 bases). Per germline, CDR1 SGHAT and CDR2 FQNNGV. The V gene lost 5 bases and the J gene lost 0 bases, with 14 bases spanning the gap. The CDR3 spans 15 residues. This CDR3 is CASSHRTCSSYEQYF. CDR3 in DNA: TGTGCCAGCAGCCACCGGACTTGCAGCTCCTACGAGCAGTACTTC.

V is TRBV25-1 and J is TRBJ2-7; TRBD1 aligns across 7 bases. V gave up 7 bases and J gave up 5 bases; unmatched junction bases: 8. Germline CDR1 reads MGHDK; CDR2 reads SYGVNS. This CDR3 has 13 residues. The CDR3 region has the DNA TGTGCCAGCACTCTCACCGGGACAGACGAGCAGTACTTC. Translating gives CASTLTGTDEQYF.

This sequence joins TRBV11-1 and TRBJ2-3, with a tentative D call TRBD2 (6 bases). The CDR3 extends over 16 amino acids. V was cut by 1 base and J by 3 bases, with 14 bases left in between. Germline V gene lookup returns CDR1 SGHAT and CDR2 FQDESV (reference sequence). CDR3 sequence: CASSLGPGLSTDTQYF. The DNA for the CDR3 is TGTGCCAGCAGCTTAGGTCCGGGACTTAGTACAGATACGCAGTATTTT.

The chain recombines TRBV2 with TRBJ1-1; perhaps TRBD1 as D (5 bases). The CDR3 has 11 amino acids. Trimming left V 6 bases short and J 12 bases short, with 14 bases between. Germline V lookup: CDR1 SNHLY, CDR2 FYNNEI. The CDR3: CASRGPSMTFF. CDR3 nucleotides: TGTGCCAGCAGGGGGCCCAGCATGACTTTCTTT.

This rearrangement joins TRBV2 to TRBJ2-1; D possibly corresponds to TRBD1 (6 bases). The CDR3 totals 14 residues. Trimming took off 8 bases at V and 5 bases at J, with 16 bases between the two ends. CDR1 and CDR2 (germline): SNHLY, FYNNEI. CDR3 in amino acids: CASPAYRVNNEQFF. CDR3 bases: TGTGCCAGCCCAGCGTACAGGGTCAACAATGAGCAGTTCTTC.

The V gene is TRBV11-2, the J gene TRBJ2-7; possibly TRBD2 for D (6 bases). Germline CDR1 is SGHAT and CDR2 is FQNNGV. There are 13 residues in the CDR3. V lost 5 bases to trimming and J lost 9 bases, with 17 bases between them. The CDR3 nucleotides are TGTGCCAGCAGCCGTCCAGCGGGCCCCGGGCAGTACTTC. Translating gives CASSRPAGPGQYF.

The V and J genes are TRBV29-1 and TRBJ1-5, with D possibly being TRBD1 (5 bases). Germline V CDR1 and CDR2: SQVTM, ANQGSEA. CDR3 length equals 13 residues. In DNA, the CDR3 is TGCAGTCATATGGGGGGTAGCAATCAGCCCCAGCATTTT. This encodes CSHMGGSNQPQHF.

The chain's CDR3 is CASSLGGYEQYF. CDR3 sequence (DNA): TGTGCCAGCAGCTTGGGCGGATACGAGCAGTACTTC. This sequence joins TRBV5-6 and TRBJ2-7, with D unresolved. The CDR3 spans 12 residues. CDR1 SGHDT and CDR2 YYEEEE come from the germline V gene. Trimming shortened V by 0 bases and J by 4 bases, and 5 bases separated the two germline ends.

The chain employs TRBV5-1 and TRBJ2-7; 7 bases match TRBD1. The CDR3 is made up of 15 amino acids. Germline values: CDR1 SGHRS, CDR2 YFSETQ. V lost 1 base to trimming and J lost 3 bases; unmatched junction nucleotides: 7. CDR3 coding DNA: TGCGCCAGCAGCTTGAGACGGGACAGCAGCTACGAGCAGTACTTC. Translating gives CASSLRRDSSYEQYF.

This clone was counted a few times. This chain links TRBV11-2 with TRBJ1-3, with a weak D call TRBD1 (6 bases). V lost 1 base and J 0 bases, leaving 13 bases between the germline ends. Germline V CDR1 and CDR2: SGHAT, FQNNGV. CDR3 size: 17 residues. Written as DNA, the CDR3 is TGTGCCAGCAGCTTAGTCGACAGGTGGAGCTCTGGAAACACCATATATTTT. It specifies CASSLVDRWSSGNTIYF.